A selection of T cell receptor beta chains follows, all from one sample in a study of response to subunit inactivated influenza vaccine. MiXCR was run by TCRdb on the RT-PCR reads, yielding one entry per CDR3 protein. The table has around 470,000 distinct CDR3 sequences, under 8.5% seen once. The sequencing here drew on PBMCs from blood, taken around 2 years after vaccination. The receptors originated from a man aged 50-75 years who received an inactivated influenza vaccine. Each CDR3 is given with its conserved first and last residue. D genes are given only for firm matches. Rows give clone size only sometimes, using once, few, many, or a class for an expanded clone.

abundance: few; j_gene: TRBJ1-1; d_gene: TRBD1; v_gene: TRBV19; CDR3nt: TGTGCCAGTAGTATTATGGTCAGGGGGGGTACTGAAGCTTTCTTT; CDR3aa: CASSIMVRGGTEAFF
abundance: many; j_gene: TRBJ1-5; d_gene: TRBD1; v_gene: TRBV25-1; CDR3nt: TGTGCCAGCAGTGAGTCGACAGGGGGAAATCAGCCCCAGCATTTT; CDR3aa: CASSESTGGNQPQHF
abundance: many; j_gene: TRBJ2-1; d_gene: .; v_gene: TRBV7-9; CDR3nt: TGTGCCAGCAGCCACGACGGGACCCCTGCACATGAGCAGTTCTTC; CDR3aa: CASSHDGTPAHEQFF
abundance: .; j_gene: TRBJ2-7; d_gene: TRBD1; v_gene: TRBV7-2; CDR3nt: TGTGCCAGCAGCGCGGACAGGGGGCTCACCTACGAGCAGTACTTC; CDR3aa: CASSADRGLTYEQYF
abundance: few; j_gene: TRBJ1-1; d_gene: TRBD1; v_gene: TRBV9; CDR3nt: TGTGCCAGCAGAGAAACAGGGGGCATGAACACTGAAGCTTTCTTT; CDR3aa: CASRETGGMNTEAFF
abundance: few; j_gene: TRBJ2-2; d_gene: TRBD1; v_gene: TRBV6-1; CDR3nt: TGTGCCAGCAGCCGACAGGGAACCGGCACCGGGGAGCTGTTTTTT; CDR3aa: CASSRQGTGTGELFF
abundance: many; j_gene: TRBJ2-7; d_gene: TRBD2; v_gene: TRBV6-9; CDR3nt: TGTGCCAGCACCCGCAGCGGGGGACCCAATTACGAGCAGTACTTC; CDR3aa: CASTRSGGPNYEQYF
abundance: .; j_gene: TRBJ1-1; d_gene: TRBD1; v_gene: TRBV10-3; CDR3nt: TGTGCCTCTCAGGGGGCCATGAACACTGAAGCTTTCTTT; CDR3aa: CASQGAMNTEAFF
abundance: .; j_gene: TRBJ2-3; d_gene: .; v_gene: TRBV29-1; CDR3nt: TGCAGCGGTGTGGCAGGGTTCTTGGCAACAGATACGCAGTATTTT; CDR3aa: CSGVAGFLATDTQYF
abundance: few; j_gene: TRBJ2-2; d_gene: .; v_gene: TRBV2; CDR3nt: TGTGCCAGCAGCCCCACGGGTGGGGACACCGGGGAGCTGTTTTTT; CDR3aa: CASSPTGGDTGELFF
abundance: .; j_gene: TRBJ2-5; d_gene: .; v_gene: TRBV20-1; CDR3nt: TGCAGTGCTAGAACTGCGCAGGACGTACAAGAGACCCAGTACTTC; CDR3aa: CSARTAQDVQETQYF
abundance: few; j_gene: TRBJ2-4; d_gene: .; v_gene: TRBV25-1; CDR3nt: TGTGCCAGCAGTGAATGGTGCACAGTAAGGCTAGCCAAAAACATTCAGTACTTC; CDR3aa: CASSEWCTVRLAKNIQYF
abundance: many; j_gene: TRBJ2-1; d_gene: TRBD2; v_gene: TRBV27; CDR3nt: TGTGCCAGCAGTTTTGCTAGCGGGATGATCCATGAGCAGTTCTTC; CDR3aa: CASSFASGMIHEQFF
abundance: many; j_gene: TRBJ2-4; d_gene: TRBD1; v_gene: TRBV5-1; CDR3nt: TGCGCCAGCAGCTTGGGGGACAGCGGAACCACCAACAATAACAAACGGGGAAACATTCAGTACTTC; CDR3aa: CASSLGDSGTTNNNKRGNIQYF
abundance: many; j_gene: TRBJ2-7; d_gene: TRBD2; v_gene: TRBV5-1; CDR3nt: TGCGCCAGCAGCTTGTTGTCGGGGGGCTACGAGCAGTACTTC; CDR3aa: CASSLLSGGYEQYF
abundance: many; j_gene: TRBJ2-2; d_gene: .; v_gene: TRBV20-1; CDR3nt: TGCAGTGCTAGAGGGGACCGCTTATTTAACACCGGGGAGCTGTTTTTT; CDR3aa: CSARGDRLFNTGELFF
abundance: .; j_gene: TRBJ2-5; d_gene: .; v_gene: TRBV10-3; CDR3nt: TGTGCCATCAGAACACAGGGTCCAGAGACCCAGTACTTC; CDR3aa: CAIRTQGPETQYF
abundance: few; j_gene: TRBJ1-1; d_gene: .; v_gene: TRBV10-3; CDR3nt: TGTGCCATCAGTGAGTCGACCAGGGGCGCCTTTGAAGCTTTCTTT; CDR3aa: CAISESTRGAFEAFF
abundance: .; j_gene: TRBJ1-1; d_gene: TRBD1; v_gene: TRBV4-2; CDR3nt: TGTGCCAGCAGCCAAGATGTGGGGACAGGGGGCATGAACACTGAAGCTTTCTTT; CDR3aa: CASSQDVGTGGMNTEAFF
abundance: many; j_gene: TRBJ1-2; d_gene: .; v_gene: TRBV28; CDR3nt: TGTGCCAGCAGCACTCTTAACTATGGCTACACCTTC; CDR3aa: CASSTLNYGYTF
abundance: few; j_gene: TRBJ1-1; d_gene: .; v_gene: TRBV20-1; CDR3nt: TGCAGTGCTACCACGGGGCTTTGGGCTGAAGCTTTCTTT; CDR3aa: CSATTGLWAEAFF
abundance: many; j_gene: TRBJ2-7; d_gene: .; v_gene: TRBV6-5; CDR3nt: TGTGCCAGCAGTTACCTGGGCGGGACCTACGAGCAGTACTTC; CDR3aa: CASSYLGGTYEQYF
abundance: many; j_gene: TRBJ2-5; d_gene: .; v_gene: TRBV12-3/TRBV12-4; CDR3nt: TGTGCCAGCAGTCGAGGGCGCGCAGAGACCCAGTACTTC; CDR3aa: CASSRGRAETQYF
abundance: few; j_gene: TRBJ2-1; d_gene: .; v_gene: TRBV9; CDR3nt: TGTGCCAGCAGCGTAGTGCCGGACTACAATGAGCAGTTCTTC; CDR3aa: CASSVVPDYNEQFF
abundance: few; j_gene: TRBJ2-6; d_gene: .; v_gene: TRBV1; CDR3nt: TGCACCAGGATGGCCAGGGGGTTATCTGGGGCCAACGTCCTGACTTTC; CDR3aa: CTRMARGLSGANVLTF
abundance: many; j_gene: TRBJ2-2; d_gene: .; v_gene: TRBV5-4; CDR3nt: TGTGCCAGCAGCTCTTTAGTCACCGGGGAGCTGTTTTTT; CDR3aa: CASSSLVTGELFF
abundance: .; j_gene: TRBJ1-1; d_gene: .; v_gene: TRBV5-5; CDR3nt: TGTGCCAGCAGCGGGGGGTACACTGAAGCTTTCTTT; CDR3aa: CASSGGYTEAFF
abundance: many; j_gene: TRBJ1-6; d_gene: .; v_gene: TRBV5-1; CDR3nt: TGCGCCAGCAGCTTGGCCGGTGGCAGGGATTCACCCCTCCACTTT; CDR3aa: CASSLAGGRDSPLHF
abundance: .; j_gene: TRBJ2-3; d_gene: TRBD1; v_gene: TRBV5-1; CDR3nt: TGCGCCAGCAGCCCTGGGACAGGACTTAACACAGATACGCAGTATTTT; CDR3aa: CASSPGTGLNTDTQYF
abundance: .; j_gene: TRBJ2-4; d_gene: TRBD1; v_gene: TRBV28; CDR3nt: TGTGCCAGCAGTTTTGGGGGACAGGGAATCAACATTCAGTACTTC; CDR3aa: CASSFGGQGINIQYF
abundance: few; j_gene: TRBJ2-7; d_gene: .; v_gene: TRBV4-1; CDR3nt: TGCGCCAGCAGCCAACTGGGGTCCTACGAGCAGTACTTC; CDR3aa: CASSQLGSYEQYF
abundance: few; j_gene: TRBJ2-2; d_gene: TRBD1; v_gene: TRBV6-5; CDR3nt: TGTGCCAGCAGTTATGGGCCAGGGGGTCTATCAGTTGTGGACACCGGGGAGCTGTTTTTT; CDR3aa: CASSYGPGGLSVVDTGELFF
abundance: many; j_gene: TRBJ2-7; d_gene: .; v_gene: TRBV5-1; CDR3nt: TGCGCCAGCAGCCCAACCTACGAGCAGTACTTC; CDR3aa: CASSPTYEQYF
abundance: few; j_gene: TRBJ2-5; d_gene: .; v_gene: TRBV20-1; CDR3nt: TGCAGTGCTAGAGTTCGTGGGGTTTTTTCGACCCAGTACTTC; CDR3aa: CSARVRGVFSTQYF
abundance: .; j_gene: TRBJ2-7; d_gene: TRBD2; v_gene: TRBV12-3/TRBV12-4; CDR3nt: TGTGCCAGCAGTTTGATGGATTACGGGAGGCGCCTGGACGAGCAGTACTTC; CDR3aa: CASSLMDYGRRLDEQYF
abundance: few; j_gene: TRBJ2-1; d_gene: .; v_gene: TRBV2; CDR3nt: TGTGCCAGCAGTGATCAACGGGGATCGCAGGCCAATGAGCAGTTCTTC; CDR3aa: CASSDQRGSQANEQFF
abundance: few; j_gene: TRBJ2-3; d_gene: .; v_gene: TRBV15; CDR3nt: TGTGCCACCAGCAGAGCTCAGAGAACAGATACGCAGTATTTT; CDR3aa: CATSRAQRTDTQYF
abundance: few; j_gene: TRBJ2-2; d_gene: .; v_gene: TRBV2; CDR3nt: TGTGCCAGCAGTGTAAGGGGCGCGTACACCGGGGAGCTGTTTTTT; CDR3aa: CASSVRGAYTGELFF
abundance: few; j_gene: TRBJ2-2; d_gene: .; v_gene: TRBV6-2/TRBV6-3; CDR3nt: TGTGCCAGCAAACAGGACAGAAACACCGGGGAGCTGTTTTTT; CDR3aa: CASKQDRNTGELFF
abundance: many; j_gene: TRBJ2-5; d_gene: .; v_gene: TRBV5-1; CDR3nt: TGCGCCAGCAGCCTCGCCCCCCAAGAGACCCAGTACTTC; CDR3aa: CASSLAPQETQYF
abundance: .; j_gene: TRBJ2-7; d_gene: .; v_gene: TRBV6-2/TRBV6-3; CDR3nt: TGTGCCAGCAGTTACCCAATGGGAGATATCTACGAGCAGTACTTC; CDR3aa: CASSYPMGDIYEQYF
abundance: few; j_gene: TRBJ1-5; d_gene: TRBD1; v_gene: TRBV20-1; CDR3nt: TGCAGTGCTAAGACCGGGACAGGGGGGGGTAGCAATCAGCCCCAGCATTTT; CDR3aa: CSAKTGTGGGSNQPQHF